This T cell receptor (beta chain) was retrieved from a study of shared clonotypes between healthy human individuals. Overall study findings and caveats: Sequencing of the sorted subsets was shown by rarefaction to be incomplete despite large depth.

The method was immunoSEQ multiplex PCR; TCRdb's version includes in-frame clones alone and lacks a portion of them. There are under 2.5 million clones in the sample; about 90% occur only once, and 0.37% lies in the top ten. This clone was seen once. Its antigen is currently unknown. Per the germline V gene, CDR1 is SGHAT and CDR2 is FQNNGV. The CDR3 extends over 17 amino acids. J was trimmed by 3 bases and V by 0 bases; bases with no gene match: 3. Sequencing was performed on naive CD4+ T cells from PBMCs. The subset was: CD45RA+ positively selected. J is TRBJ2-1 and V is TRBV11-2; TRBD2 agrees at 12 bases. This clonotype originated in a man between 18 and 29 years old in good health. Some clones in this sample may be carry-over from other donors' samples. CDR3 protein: CASSLDLAGGNYNEQFF. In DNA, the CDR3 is TGTGCCAGCAGCTTAGATCTAGCGGGAGGGAACTACAATGAGCAGTTCTTC.